The TCR beta chain under discussion was sequenced for a study of technical replicates of blood from a few donors (dated by TCRdb to the late 2010s). The V end loses 7 bases and the J end loses 5 bases, and a stretch of 12 bases separates them. CDR1 and CDR2, looked up from the germline V gene (reference sequence), are LNHDA and SQIVND. The CDR3 has 13 amino acids, counting the end cysteine and phenylalanine. The retained sequence is limited to the CDR3, 39 bases, with the frame set at the first base. The method was the immunoSEQ multiplex PCR assay. The table was pulled from immuneACCESS by TCRdb, which kept in-frame rearrangements only. Such tables lose some clones; where checked, under half of the loss comes from unresolved V genes, and the rest has no known cause. This sample is represented by 90,000 to 100,000 clones; nearly 97% of them were singletons. The ten biggest clones cover 0.2% to 0.25% of the sample.

As for this clone: It lacks a known antigen. Base quality data are lacking; no much larger clone is found one base away.

The chain is encoded by TRBV19 joined to TRBJ1-5; a tentative D call is TRBD1 (5 bases match). This sequence originates from a human donor in good health. Sequences were obtained from T cells isolated from PBMCs. The CDR3 reads as follows: CASTPWGDQPQHF. DNA sequence: TGTGCCAGTACTCCCTGGGGGGATCAGCCCCAGCATTTT.